The rows below give T cell receptor beta chains drawn from one sample of a study of control samples from healthy donors and cancer patients. Assay used: immunoSEQ multiplex PCR; TCRdb lists only in-frame clones, some missing. The table includes about 88,000 clones, 85% to 95% detected once. Sequencing used blood. These receptors came from a young man in good health. CDR3s include the opening cysteine and the closing phenylalanine or tryptophan. Each record gives: clone size, D gene, V gene, J gene, CDR3 DNA, CDR3 protein. D genes are given only for firm matches. Clone size is stated in some rows and not others, as once, few, many or a class when expanded.

NA,TRBD1,TRBV19,TRBJ2-7,TGTGCCAGTAGTATTAAAGGGGGCCCCTCCTACGAGCAGTACTTC,CASSIKGGPSYEQYF
once,NA,TRBV4-1,TRBJ1-1,TGCGCCAGCAGCCTTCTAAACCGAGCCCTCACTGAAGCTTTCTTT,CASSLLNRALTEAFF
NA,NA,TRBV6-5,TRBJ2-3,TGTGCCAGCAGTTACGGGGGACCCCAGATGACAGATACGCAGTATTTT,CASSYGGPQMTDTQYF
NA,NA,TRBV7-9,TRBJ1-4,TGTGCCAGCAGCTTATACCAGGGCGGATCTAATGAAAAACTGTTTTTT,CASSLYQGGSNEKLFF
NA,NA,TRBV7-2,TRBJ2-7,TGTGCCAGCAGCGGCGGGACTGCCCTCTACGAGCAGTACTTC,CASSGGTALYEQYF
NA,TRBD1,TRBV12-5,TRBJ2-3,TGTGCTAGTGGTTTCCGGACAGGGTACACAGATACGCAGTATTTT,CASGFRTGYTDTQYF
NA,NA,TRBV5-5,TRBJ1-1,TGTGCCAGCAGCTTGGGATTTTTTATGAACACTGAAGCTTTCTTT,CASSLGFFMNTEAFF
NA,TRBD2,TRBV5-5,TRBJ2-3,TGTGCCAGCAGCTTGTTGTCTAGCGGGGCAGTAGATACGCAGTATTTT,CASSLLSSGAVDTQYF
NA,NA,TRBV5-1,TRBJ2-1,TGCGCCAGCAGCTTGGCGACGTACAATGAGCAGTTCTTC,CASSLATYNEQFF
NA,NA,TRBV2,TRBJ1-5,TGTGCCAGCAGTGCGGCGGACTATAGCAATCAGCCCCAGCATTTT,CASSAADYSNQPQHF
NA,NA,TRBV5-5,TRBJ2-7,TGTGCCAGCAGCCATGAGACACAAACGGACGAGCAGTACTTC,CASSHETQTDEQYF
NA,NA,TRBV7-6,TRBJ2-2,TGTGCCAGCAACCCAGGGGTCGGGGAGCTGTTTTTT,CASNPGVGELFF
NA,NA,TRBV5-1,TRBJ2-7,TGCGCCAGCAGTGGCGGACAGTCCTACGAGCAGTACTTC,CASSGGQSYEQYF
NA,NA,TRBV6-5,TRBJ1-6,TGTGCCAGCAAGTCAGAGCCTAATTCACCCCTCCACTTT,CASKSEPNSPLHF
NA,TRBD1,TRBV5-1,TRBJ2-7,TGCGCCAGCAGCTTGGCCGCAGGGGGCACCTACGAGCAGTACTTC,CASSLAAGGTYEQYF
NA,NA,TRBV19,TRBJ1-1,TGTGCCAGTAGTCCGGGCCCGGCAAAGGGCACTGAAGCTTTCTTT,CASSPGPAKGTEAFF